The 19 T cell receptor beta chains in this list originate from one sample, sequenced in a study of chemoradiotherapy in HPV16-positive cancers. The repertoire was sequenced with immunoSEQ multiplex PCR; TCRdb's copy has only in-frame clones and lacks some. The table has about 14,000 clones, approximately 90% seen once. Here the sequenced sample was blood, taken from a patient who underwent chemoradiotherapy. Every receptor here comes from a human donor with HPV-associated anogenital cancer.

The CDR3 bases are TGTGCCAGCAGTTACCCAGAGAACACCGGGGAGCTGTTTTTT. It yields the protein CASSYPENTGELFF. The V call is TRBV6-5, the J call TRBJ2-2; D call uncertain. The germline V gene has CDR1 MNHEY and CDR2 SVGAGI. The CDR3 sequence is 14 residues long. The V end was cut by 2 bases, the J end by 1 base, with 5 bases between.

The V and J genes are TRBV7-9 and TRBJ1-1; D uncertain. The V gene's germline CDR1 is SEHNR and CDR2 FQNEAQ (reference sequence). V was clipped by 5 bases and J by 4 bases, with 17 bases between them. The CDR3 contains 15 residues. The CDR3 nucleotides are TGTGCCAGCAGCCCGAGGCTGTCGGGAGGCACTGAAGCTTTCTTT. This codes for CASSPRLSGGTEAFF.

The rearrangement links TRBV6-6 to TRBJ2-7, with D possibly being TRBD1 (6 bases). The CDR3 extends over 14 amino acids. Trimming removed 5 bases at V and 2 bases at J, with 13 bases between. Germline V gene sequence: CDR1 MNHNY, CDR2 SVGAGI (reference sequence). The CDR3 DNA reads TGTGCCAGCAGTCCTCAGTGGGGGCCCTACGAGCAGTACTTC. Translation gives CASSPQWGPYEQYF.

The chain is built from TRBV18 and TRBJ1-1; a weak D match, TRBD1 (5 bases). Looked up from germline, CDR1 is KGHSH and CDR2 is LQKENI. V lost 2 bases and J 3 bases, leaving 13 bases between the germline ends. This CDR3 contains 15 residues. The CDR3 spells CASSPYPGGDTEAFF. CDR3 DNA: TGTGCCAGCTCACCATATCCGGGGGGAGACACTGAAGCTTTCTTT. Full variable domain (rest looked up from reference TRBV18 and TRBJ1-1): NAGVMQNPRHLVRRRGQEARLRCSPMKGHSHVYWYRQLPEEGLKFMVYLQKENIIDESGMPKERFSAEFPKEGPSILRIQQVVRGDSAAYFCASSPYPGGDTEAFFGQGTRLTVV.

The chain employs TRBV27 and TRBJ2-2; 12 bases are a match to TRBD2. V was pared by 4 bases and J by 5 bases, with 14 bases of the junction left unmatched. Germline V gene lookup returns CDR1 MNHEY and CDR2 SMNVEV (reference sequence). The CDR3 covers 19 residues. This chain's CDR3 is CASSWGQWLAGGQTGELFF. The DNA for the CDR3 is TGTGCCAGCAGTTGGGGCCAGTGGCTAGCGGGGGGGCAAACCGGGGAGCTGTTTTTT.

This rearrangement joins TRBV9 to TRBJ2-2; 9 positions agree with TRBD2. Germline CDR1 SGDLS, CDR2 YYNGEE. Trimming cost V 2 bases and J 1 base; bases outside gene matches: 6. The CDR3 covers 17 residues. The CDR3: CASSVPSGARNTGELFF. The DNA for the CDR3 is TGTGCCAGCAGCGTTCCTAGCGGGGCGAGGAACACCGGGGAGCTGTTTTTT.

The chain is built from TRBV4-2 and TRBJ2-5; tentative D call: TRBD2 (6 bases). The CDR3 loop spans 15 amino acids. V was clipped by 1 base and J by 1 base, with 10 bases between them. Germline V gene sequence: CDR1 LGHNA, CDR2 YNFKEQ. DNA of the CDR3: TGTGCCAGCAGCCAAGCCTCGGGGGTCCAAGAGACCCAGTACTTC. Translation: CASSQASGVQETQYF.

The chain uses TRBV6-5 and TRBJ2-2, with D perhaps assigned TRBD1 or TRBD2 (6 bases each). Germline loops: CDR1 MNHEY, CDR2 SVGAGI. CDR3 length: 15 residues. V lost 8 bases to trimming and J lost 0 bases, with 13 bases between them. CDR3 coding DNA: TGTGCCAGCGCTGAGGGGGGATCGAACACCGGGGAGCTGTTTTTT. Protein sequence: CASAEGGSNTGELFF.

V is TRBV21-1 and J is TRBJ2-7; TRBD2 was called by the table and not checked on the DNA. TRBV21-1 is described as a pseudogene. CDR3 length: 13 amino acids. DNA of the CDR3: TGTGCCACCAGGACTAGCGGGGGCCACGAGCAGTACTTC. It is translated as CATRTSGGHEQYF.

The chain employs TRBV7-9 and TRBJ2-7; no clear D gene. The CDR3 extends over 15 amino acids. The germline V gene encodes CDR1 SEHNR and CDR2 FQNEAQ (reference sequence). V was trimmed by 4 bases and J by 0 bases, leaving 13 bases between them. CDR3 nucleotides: TGTGCCAGCAGCTACGCCGAAAAGCTCTCCTACGAGCAGTACTTC. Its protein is CASSYAEKLSYEQYF.

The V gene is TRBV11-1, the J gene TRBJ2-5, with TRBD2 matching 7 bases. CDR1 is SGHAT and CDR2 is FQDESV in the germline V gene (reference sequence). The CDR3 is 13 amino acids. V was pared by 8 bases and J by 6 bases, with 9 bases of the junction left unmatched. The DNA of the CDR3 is TGTGCCAGCGGGGAGGGGCGGGGGAAGACCCAGTACTTC. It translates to CASGEGRGKTQYF.

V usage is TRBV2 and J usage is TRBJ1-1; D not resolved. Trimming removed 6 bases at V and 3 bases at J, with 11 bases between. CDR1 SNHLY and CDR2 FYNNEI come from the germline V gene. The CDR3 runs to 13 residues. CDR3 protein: CASRKGGDTEAFF. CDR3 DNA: TGTGCCAGCAGGAAGGGTGGGGACACTGAAGCTTTCTTT.

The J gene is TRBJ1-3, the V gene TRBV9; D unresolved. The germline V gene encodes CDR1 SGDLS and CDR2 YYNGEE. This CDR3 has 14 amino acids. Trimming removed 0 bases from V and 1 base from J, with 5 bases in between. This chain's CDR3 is CASSVGESGNTIYF. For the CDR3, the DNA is TGTGCCAGCAGCGTAGGAGAATCTGGAAACACCATATATTTT.

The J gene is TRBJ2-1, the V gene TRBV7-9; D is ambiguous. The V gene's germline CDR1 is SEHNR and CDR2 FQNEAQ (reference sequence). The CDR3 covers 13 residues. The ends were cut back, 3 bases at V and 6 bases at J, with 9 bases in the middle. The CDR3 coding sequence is TGTGCCAGCAGCTTGGCACCGAGCAATGAGCAGTTCTTC. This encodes CASSLAPSNEQFF. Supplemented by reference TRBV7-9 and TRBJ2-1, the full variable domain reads DTGVSQNPRHKITKRGQNVTFRCDPISEHNRLYWYRQTLGQGPEFLTYFQNEAQLEKSRLLSDRFSAERPKGSFSTLEIQRTEQGDSAMYLCASSLAPSNEQFFGPGTRLTVL.

In DNA, the CDR3 is TGCAGCGCTCTGTTTAACACCGGGGAGCTGTTTTTT. This sequence encodes CSALFNTGELFF. The chain is built from TRBV29-1 and TRBJ2-2; unclear D gene. The CDR3 spans 12 residues. The germline V gene encodes CDR1 SQVTM and CDR2 ANQGSEA. Trimming removed 7 bases at V and 2 bases at J, with 8 bases between.

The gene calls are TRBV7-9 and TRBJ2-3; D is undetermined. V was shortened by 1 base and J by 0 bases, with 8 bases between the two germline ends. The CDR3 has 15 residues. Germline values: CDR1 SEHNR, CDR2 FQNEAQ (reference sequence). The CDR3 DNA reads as TGTGCCAGCAGCTTAGAAACCAAGAGCACAGATACGCAGTATTTT. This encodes CASSLETKSTDTQYF.

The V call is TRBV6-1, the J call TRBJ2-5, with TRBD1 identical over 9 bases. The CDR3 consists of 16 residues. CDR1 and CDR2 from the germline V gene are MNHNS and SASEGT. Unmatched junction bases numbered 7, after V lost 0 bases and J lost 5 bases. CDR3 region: CASSEAAGQGGETQYF. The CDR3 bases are TGTGCCAGCAGTGAAGCGGCGGGACAGGGTGGGGAGACCCAGTACTTC.

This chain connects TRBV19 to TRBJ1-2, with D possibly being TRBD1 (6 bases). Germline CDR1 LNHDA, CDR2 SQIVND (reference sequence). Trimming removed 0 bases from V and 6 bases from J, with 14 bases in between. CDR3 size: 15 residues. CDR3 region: CASSIDDGGLDGYTF. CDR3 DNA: TGTGCCAGTAGTATAGATGATGGGGGGCTGGATGGCTACACCTTC. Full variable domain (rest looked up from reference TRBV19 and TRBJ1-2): DGGITQSPKYLFRKEGQNVTLSCEQNLNHDAMYWYRQDPGQGLRLIYYSQIVNDFQKGDIAEGYSVSREKKESFPLTVTSAQKNPTAFYLCASSIDDGGLDGYTFGSGTRLTVV.

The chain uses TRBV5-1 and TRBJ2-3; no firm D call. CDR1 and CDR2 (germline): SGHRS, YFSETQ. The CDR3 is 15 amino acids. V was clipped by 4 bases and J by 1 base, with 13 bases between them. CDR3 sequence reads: CASSPDRLGTDTQYF. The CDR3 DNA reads TGCGCCAGCAGCCCGGACCGACTCGGCACAGATACGCAGTATTTT.